Below, one T cell receptor (beta chain) is given with its context. Sequencing was at deep level. Clones were sequenced by immunoSEQ multiplex PCR, and TCRdb holds only the in-frame ones, with some missing. Of about half a million clones in the sample, roughly three quarters were seen once. These data come from a study of shared clonotypes between healthy human individuals. Trimming took 3 bases from V and 7 from J; bases not matched to a gene: 4. The CDR3 sequence is 15 residues long. The germline gives CDR1 GTSNPN, CDR2 SVGIG (reference sequence). The V and J genes are TRBV30 and TRBJ1-6; 12 bases align to TRBD1. The clonotype originates from a woman in her thirties or forties in good health. Some clones in this sample may be carry-over from other donors' samples. The sample comprised PBMCs. CDR3 residues: CAWRGQGAKNSPLHF. As DNA, the CDR3 is TGTGCCTGGAGGGGACAGGGGGCGAAAAATTCACCCCTCCACTTT. Complete variable domain (other parts from reference TRBV30 and TRBJ1-6): SQTIHQWPATLVQPVGSPLSLECTVEGTSNPNLYWYRQAAGRGLQLLFYSVGIGQISSEVPQNLSASRPQDRQFILSSKKLLLSDSGFYLCAWRGQGAKNSPLHFGNGTRLTVT.